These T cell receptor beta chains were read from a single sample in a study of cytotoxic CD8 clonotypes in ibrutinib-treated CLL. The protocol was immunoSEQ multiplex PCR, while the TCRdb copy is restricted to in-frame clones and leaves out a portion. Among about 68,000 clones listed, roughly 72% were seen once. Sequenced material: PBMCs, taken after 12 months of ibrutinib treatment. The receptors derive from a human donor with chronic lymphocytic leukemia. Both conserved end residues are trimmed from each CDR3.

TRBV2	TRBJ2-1	ASRTAGRYNEQF
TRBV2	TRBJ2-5	ASSDNRAGLETQY
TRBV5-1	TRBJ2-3	ASRQSGVDSTDTQY
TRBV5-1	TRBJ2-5	ASSLPPQETQY
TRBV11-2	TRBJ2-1	ASSLGVWGQGGYNEQF
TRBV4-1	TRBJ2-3	ASSPGTSLKGDTQY
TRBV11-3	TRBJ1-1	ASSLSRTSNTEAF
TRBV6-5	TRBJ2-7	ASSYSDRGTHEQY
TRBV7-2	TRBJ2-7	ASSLEYGRGYEQY
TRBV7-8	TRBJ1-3	ASSTGASGNTIY
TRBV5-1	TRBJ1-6	ASSSHQTSPLH
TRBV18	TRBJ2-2	ASSPGTGGGTGELF
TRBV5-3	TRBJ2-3	ARSRKDTQY
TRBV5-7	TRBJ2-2	ASSARTGRWRELF
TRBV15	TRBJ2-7	ATSREALAYEQY
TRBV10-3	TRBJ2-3	AISDREGRY
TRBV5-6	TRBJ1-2	ASFDRTVYGYT
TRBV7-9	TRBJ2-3	ASSFGDTQY
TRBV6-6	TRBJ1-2	ASSDARYGYT
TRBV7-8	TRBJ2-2	ASTVKRNTGELF
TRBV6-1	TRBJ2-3	ASTAGADTQY
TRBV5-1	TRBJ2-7	ASSLAGQAGSYEQY
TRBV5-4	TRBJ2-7	ASSPDRVSYEQY
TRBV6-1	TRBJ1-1	ASSEAREHEAF
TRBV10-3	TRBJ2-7	AISDPLVGGVSYEQY
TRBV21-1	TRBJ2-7	ASSNWGITPYEQY
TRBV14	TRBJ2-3	ASSPFSNLQTQY
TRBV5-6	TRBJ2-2	ASSLEQGSTGELF
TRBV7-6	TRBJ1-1	ASSPWTEEAF
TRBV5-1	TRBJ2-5	ASSPWTGAETQY
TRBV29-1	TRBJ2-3	SVDSLGQGTDTQY
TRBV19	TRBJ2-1	ASSKNRTGSYNEQF
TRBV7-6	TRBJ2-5	ASSAGLGVGQETQY
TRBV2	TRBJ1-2	ANRTGEEYGYT
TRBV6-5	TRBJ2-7	ASSYFRGYEQY
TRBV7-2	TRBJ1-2	ASSSITGNGYT
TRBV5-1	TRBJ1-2	ASSSPKTGGNTYGYT
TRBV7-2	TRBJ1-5	ASSFLSPTSNQPQH
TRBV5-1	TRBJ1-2	ASSLTGQSYGYT
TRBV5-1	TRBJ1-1	ASSPGQGNTEAF
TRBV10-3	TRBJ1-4	AISVGQGGEKLF
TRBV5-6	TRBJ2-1	ASSFRLAVYNEQF
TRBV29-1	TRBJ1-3	SVEWPQVAGNTIY